A single T cell receptor (beta chain) is shown here with its context. This receptor's antigen is unknown. Base quality data are lacking; no much larger clone is found one base away. This sample was taken from a study of blood T cell repertoires in COVID-19 (dated by TCRdb to the early 2020s). About the investigation overall: Samples covering the acute and convalescent phases of COVID-19 were provided by collaborators in the United States, Italy and Spain. The prospective study material was composed of cDNA or gDNA derived from T cells, B-cell-depleted T cells, or PBMCs. Deeply sampled blood TCRbeta repertoires from subjects exposed to, actively infected with, or recovered from COVID-19 were included in the dataset. The repertoires were released in a freely available public database intended as a resource for research on the immune response to SARS-CoV-2. Samples were obtained from the ongoing ImmuneRACE study (first 160 participants) and from over a thousand subjects provided by 6 global collaborators. Nearly every sample came with metadata listing a de-identified subject ID, COVID-19 status, age in years and sex. Where HLA class I and class II types were available, the types were taken from metadata supplied by the sample provider, not from assay-based typing. Overall study results and their limits: How much clinical and demographic metadata was included differed by source and by participant, and the metadata was provided uncurated.

The collaborating institutions used their own protocols to collect whole blood in K2EDTA tubes. For TCRbeta analysis, collaborators shipped samples in one of three forms: frozen whole blood, isolated PBMCs, or DNA extracted from either of those sample types. TCRbeta CDR3 regions were amplified from genomic DNA using the immunoSEQ Assay, a bias-controlled multiplex PCR. Under the source paper's analysis protocol: Nucleated cell counts per sample were estimated from amplification of reference gene primers within the assay. To quantify the absolute abundance of each unique TCRbeta CDR3 rearrangement, sequence reads were collapsed and filtered. Productive Simpson clonality was computed per sample as the square root of Simpson's diversity index over productive rearrangements. Not all clones reach the TCRdb copy of this immuneACCESS table, which keeps in-frame sequences only. Checked studies attribute under half of the gap to unresolved V genes and leave the rest unexplained. The DNA gave D and trimming, while V, J and clone size come from that table. In this sample the table shows 65,000 to 70,000 clones, over 60% of which occur a single time. The top ten hold 23% of the sample.

There are 17 amino acids in the CDR3, from cysteine to phenylalanine inclusive. Only the CDR3 DNA is retained, 51 bases long and in frame from the first base. Trimming removed 0 bases from V and 2 bases from J, leaving 17 bases between the germline ends. CDR1 and CDR2, looked up from the germline V gene, are MGHRA and YSYEKL. The V and J segments used are TRBV4-1 and TRBJ2-7; the D gene identity is not certain. What was sequenced was peripheral blood. The clonotype originates from a human donor in a cohort sampled during active COVID-19. The base sequence is TGCGCCAGCAGCCAAGATCAACGAAAAGCCCCCCCCTACGAGCAGTACTTC. This codes for CASSQDQRKAPPYEQYF.